These 10 T cell receptor beta chains were sequenced from one sample in a study of T cell repertoires in cytomegalovirus infection. TCRdb reanalysed the reads using MiXCR and keeps one entry per CDR3 protein. The data hold around 300,000 distinct CDR3 sequences, with about 25% observed a single time. Sequenced input: PBMCs. These receptors all stem from a human donor in good health (CMV status not recorded). Some clones in this sample may be carry-over from other donors' samples.

The chain couples TRBV2 to TRBJ1-5; D unresolved. Per the germline V gene, CDR1 is SNHLY and CDR2 is FYNNEI. The CDR3 runs to 13 residues. The V end was cut by 6 bases, the J end by 5 bases, with 11 bases between. CDR3 loop: CASRPTADQPQHF. The CDR3 DNA follows: TGTGCCAGCAGGCCTACTGCGGATCAGCCCCAGCATTTT.

The chain has TRBV28 and TRBJ2-7; the D gene is possibly TRBD2 (6 bases). Between the trimmed V and J ends, which lost 8 bases and 3 bases, there was a span of 14 bases. The CDR3 totals 13 residues. Germline CDR1 and CDR2: MDHEN and SYDVKM. CDR3 DNA: TGTGCCAGCGGCCGGGACTGGAACTACGAGCAGTACTTC. Translating it yields CASGRDWNYEQYF.

This clonotype was seen repeatedly, ten times or more. The chain employs TRBV12-3 or TRBV12-4 and TRBJ1-5; 8 bases match TRBD1. This CDR3 is 14 amino acids long. The V and J ends lost 4 bases and 5 bases, in that order; junction bases with no gene match: 4. The CDR3 region is CASSWDRRYQPQHF. The CDR3 nucleotides read TGTGCCAGCAGTTGGGACAGGAGGTATCAGCCCCAGCATTTT.

The rearrangement joins TRBV7-2 to TRBJ2-3; D remains ambiguous. The V end was cut by 0 bases, the J end by 4 bases, with 8 bases between. This CDR3 has 14 amino acids. In germline, CDR1 is SGHTA, CDR2 FQGNSA. The CDR3 nucleotides are TGTGCCAGCAGCTTAGCGACCACTCCAGATACGCAGTATTTT. Amino acid sequence: CASSLATTPDTQYF.

This clonotype was seen only a few times. This chain joins TRBV4-1 and TRBJ2-1; weak D call: TRBD2 (6 bases). The V end lost 4 bases, the J end lost 15 bases, and 13 bases lay between the germline ends. Germline V CDR1 and CDR2: MGHRA, YSYEKL. The CDR3 spans 11 residues. Here the CDR3 reads CASSRGSGRFF. The CDR3 nucleotides read TGCGCCAGCAGCCGGGGGTCCGGGAGGTTCTTC.

The genes are TRBV27 and TRBJ2-1; 7 nucleotides agree with TRBD2. Looked up from germline, CDR1 is MNHEY and CDR2 is SMNVEV (reference sequence). The junction had 13 bases not matched to a gene; V was cut back by 5 bases and J by 3 bases. The CDR3 is 17 residues long. DNA for the CDR3: TGTGCCAGCAGTCTAAAAGCCTTAGCGGGCCGCTACAATGAGCAGTTCTTC. It codes for CASSLKALAGRYNEQFF.

The chain combines TRBV20-1 with TRBJ2-3; no clear D gene. V was pared by 4 bases and J by 3 bases, with 8 bases between. The germline gives CDR1 DFQATT, CDR2 SNEGSKA (reference sequence). CDR3 length equals 12 residues. The CDR3 DNA sequence: TGCAGTGCTAATAATCAAACAGATACGCAGTATTTT. It codes for CSANNQTDTQYF.

This clonotype was seen a few times. The chain employs TRBV6-6 and TRBJ2-5; D gene ambiguous. Germline V lookup: CDR1 MNHNY, CDR2 SVGAGI (reference sequence). The CDR3 has 15 amino acids. The V end lost 0 bases, the J end lost 6 bases, and 14 bases lay between the germline ends. The CDR3 reads CASSYSDFELKTQYF. CDR3 nucleotide sequence: TGTGCCAGCAGTTACTCGGATTTTGAACTCAAGACCCAGTACTTC.

The chain combines TRBV7-2 with TRBJ1-2; no clear D gene. The CDR3 is 15 amino acids. Germline V gene data show CDR1 as SGHTA and CDR2 as FQGNSA. V was clipped by 2 bases and J by 8 bases, with 18 bases between them. The CDR3: CASSLRGPTPFGYTF. DNA for the CDR3: TGTGCCAGCAGCTTAAGAGGACCGACCCCCTTCGGCTACACCTTC.

This clonotype was found many times. The rearrangement uses TRBV5-1 and TRBJ1-2; D call uncertain. Germline loops: CDR1 SGHRS, CDR2 YFSETQ. Trimming shortened V by 0 bases and J by 4 bases, and 7 bases separated the two germline ends. The CDR3 has 13 amino acids. DNA of the CDR3: TGCGCCAGCAGCTTGGATCTAAGCTATGGCTACACCTTC. This codes for CASSLDLSYGYTF.